The next 4 T cell receptor beta chains were all read from a single sample in a study of OX40 agonist ivuxolimab in advanced cancers. The assay was immunoSEQ multiplex PCR, and TCRdb's table has in-frame clones only and misses some. The repertoire holds about 79,000 clones, 88% seen once, with around 4.1% in the top ten. The sample here was CD4+ or CD8+ T cells sorted from blood, taken in a trial of the OX40 agonist ivuxolimab. These receptors were collected from an adult with an advanced solid tumor such as melanoma, head and neck, liver or kidney cancer.

This chain connects TRBV30 to TRBJ2-7; the match to TRBD1 covers 11 bases. The CDR3 covers 15 residues. Per germline, CDR1 GTSNPN and CDR2 SVGIG (reference sequence). J gave up 1 base and V 4 bases, and 6 bases lay outside the gene matches. CDR3 DNA: TGTGCCTGGATGCGTCGGGACAGGGGGTCCTACGAGCAGTACTTC. Its translation is CAWMRRDRGSYEQYF.

In DNA, the CDR3 is TGTGCCAGCAGCCTCCGACAGGGAGGGAATGAGCAGTTCTTC. The encoded protein is CASSLRQGGNEQFF. The chain combines TRBV28 with TRBJ2-1; D is possibly TRBD1 or TRBD2 (7 bases each). V lost 6 bases and J lost 7, with 16 bases in between. Germline assignment: CDR1 MDHEN and CDR2 SYDVKM. The CDR3 is 14 residues long. The whole variable domain, filled in from reference TRBV28 and TRBJ2-1, reads DVKVTQSSRYLVKRTGEKVFLECVQDMDHENMFWYRQDPGLGLRLIYFSYDVKMKEKGDIPEGYSVSREKKERFSLILESASTNQTSMYLCASSLRQGGNEQFFGPGTRLTVL.

V gene TRBV10-3 combines with J gene TRBJ2-1; 12 bases are a match to TRBD2. Germline assignment: CDR1 ENHRY and CDR2 SYGVKD. The V and J ends lost 6 bases and 0 bases, in that order; junction bases with no gene match: 0. This CDR3 contains 15 residues. The CDR3 region has the DNA TGTGCCATCAGGACTAGCGGGAGCTCCTACAATGAGCAGTTCTTC. Translation gives CAIRTSGSSYNEQFF.

J is TRBJ1-4 and V is TRBV5-1; 7 nucleotides match TRBD1. After removal of 4 bases from V and 2 bases from J, the junction contained 2 bases not matched to a gene. In germline, CDR1 is SGHRS, CDR2 YFSETQ. CDR3 length: 14 residues. The CDR3 here is CASSEQGTNEKLFF. The CDR3 nucleotides are TGCGCCAGCAGCGAACAGGGGACTAATGAAAAACTGTTTTTT.